This TCR beta chain was found in a study of CD8 T cells in ankylosing spondylitis (dated 2017 in TCRdb). Describing the broader study: The study set out to find disease-linked TCR variants by profiling T cell receptor beta repertoires in ankylosing spondylitis patients and healthy donors. The whole study cohort included roughly 110 healthy donors and 25 or so ankylosing spondylitis patients. Peripheral blood was sampled, and synovial fluid was additionally collected from ankylosing spondylitis patients. Broad study findings and their caveats: Some TCR beta motif variants had previously been reported in synovial fluid and blood of reactive arthritis patients, which suggested common disease-initiation mechanisms. The disease-linked clones showed a CD8+ phenotype and occurred at relatively low frequencies in peripheral blood. Blood from ankylosing spondylitis patients appeared to be characterized by a TCR beta motif made up of several highly homologous amino acid variants. The disease-linked clones were reported to be significantly enriched in matched synovial fluid samples from ankylosing spondylitis patients.

The germline V gene provides CDR1 ENHRY and CDR2 SYGVKD. The CDR3 sequence holds 11 residues, the cysteine and phenylalanine included. Of the read, only the CDR3 DNA is kept; its 33 bases are in frame from base 1. A distance of 3 bases separates the germline ends of V and J, which lose 2 bases and 5 bases respectively. This clonotype was counted ten times or more. It lacks a known antigen. No base quality information exists; no much larger clone differs at one position. The listed sequencing device is Illumina HiSeq 2500. TCR beta libraries were prepared by quantitative 5'-RACE with molecular barcodes. As for how the authors treated the data: Disease-linked TCR variants were identified with a new computational method built on a probabilistic model of VDJ rearrangement. The public sequencing data were trimmed at Q25 with fastp and processed into clonotypes with MiXCR by TCRdb, which kept only in-frame beta chains. Every CDR3 protein is listed once, alongside the most common genes and DNA of its rows. These V and J calls originate from TCRdb's pipeline instead of the authors' own analysis. The sample table contains about 170,000 distinct CDR3 sequences; only one count was recorded for around 20% of them. Of the sample, over 7% is held by the ten largest clones.

The sequence derives from a male donor with ankylosing spondylitis or in good health (not recorded which). The source material was blood, either unsorted or a sorted T cell fraction (not recorded which). The chain joins TRBV10-3 to TRBJ2-5, with no confidently assigned D gene. Here is the DNA: TGTGCCATCAGTGAGGTGGAGACCCAGTACTTC. Protein translation: CAISEVETQYF.